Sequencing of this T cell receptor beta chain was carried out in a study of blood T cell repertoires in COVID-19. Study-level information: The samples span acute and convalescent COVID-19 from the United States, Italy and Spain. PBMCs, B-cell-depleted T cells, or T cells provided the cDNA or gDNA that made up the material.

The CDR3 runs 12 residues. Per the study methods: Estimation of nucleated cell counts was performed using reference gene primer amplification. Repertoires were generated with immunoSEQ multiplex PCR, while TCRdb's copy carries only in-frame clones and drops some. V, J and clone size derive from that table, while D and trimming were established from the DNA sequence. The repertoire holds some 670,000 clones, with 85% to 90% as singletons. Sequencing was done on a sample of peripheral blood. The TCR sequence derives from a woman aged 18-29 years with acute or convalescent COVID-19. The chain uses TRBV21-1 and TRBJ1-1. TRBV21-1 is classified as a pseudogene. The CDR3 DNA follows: TGTGCCAGGAGGCGTTTGAACACTGAAGCTTTCTTT. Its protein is CARRRLNTEAFF.